This TCR beta chain is drawn from a study of blood T cell repertoires in COVID-19. Whole-study context: Sources were T cells, B-cell-depleted T cells, or PBMCs; the material itself was cDNA or gDNA.

As originally analysed: Counts of nucleated cells, estimated from reference gene primer amplification, were obtained. Method: immunoSEQ multiplex PCR; TCRdb's copy keeps in-frame clones and lacks some. The V and J calls and clone size come from that table; D and trimming were worked out from the DNA. Among more than 200,000 clones listed, 88% were seen once. This CDR3 contains 15 residues. Losses at the gene ends were 7 bases for V and 2 bases for J; bases not matched to a gene: 3. Germline V lookup: CDR1 MNHEY, CDR2 SMNVEV (reference sequence). Sequenced material: peripheral blood. The sequence was obtained from a man at least 80 years old with acute or convalescent COVID-19. The chain has TRBV27 and TRBJ1-4; 11 positions match TRBD1. The CDR3 sequence is CASTRTGGTNEKLFF. For the CDR3, the DNA is TGTGCCAGCACCAGGACAGGGGGCACTAATGAAAAACTGTTTTTT.